The 2 T cell receptor beta chains presented below share a single source sample, sequenced in a study of CD8+ T cells in alopecia areata (dated by TCRdb to 2016 to 2019). Library preparation used the immunoSEQ multiplex PCR assay. RNA was extracted from all samples and reverse transcribed into cDNA as template for TCR sequencing. TCRdb stores this immuneACCESS table with in-frame sequences only. Part of the clones is absent; in the studies checked, under half of the shortfall reflects unresolved V genes, and no reason is known for the rest. This sample gives about 150,000 clones in total; around 57% of them show up just once. The top ten clones comprise 4% to 5.5% of the sample. The sequencing sample was made of CD4+ T cells sorted from blood. These receptors were obtained from a human donor in good health.

This chain joins TRBV29-1 and TRBJ1-2, with D possibly matching TRBD1 (6 bases). V gave up 4 bases and J gave up 0 bases, with 9 bases separating them. This CDR3 has 13 residues. Germline-derived CDR1 and CDR2 are SQVTM and ANQGSEA. CDR3 loop: CSVGRGTNYGYTF. The CDR3 DNA reads TGCAGCGTTGGCAGGGGAACTAACTATGGCTACACCTTC. Filled out from reference TRBV29-1 and TRBJ1-2, the complete variable domain reads SAVISQKPSRDICQRGTSLTIQCQVDSQVTMMFWYRQQPGQSLTLIATANQGSEATYESGFVIDKFPISRPNLTFSTLTVSNMSPEDSSIYLCSVGRGTNYGYTFGSGTRLTVV.

The sample holds one count of this clone. The chain employs TRBV27 and TRBJ1-2, with unresolved D. The CDR3 length is 14 residues. The ends were cut back, 8 bases at V and 4 bases at J, with 17 bases in the middle. Per the germline V gene, CDR1 is MNHEY and CDR2 is SMNVEV (reference sequence). The CDR3 here is CASAPGRELYGYTF. Here the CDR3 DNA reads TGTGCCAGCGCACCGGGGAGGGAGCTCTATGGCTACACCTTC.